A single sample gave rise to the 27 T cell receptor beta chains below, sequenced in a study of blood T cell repertoires in COVID-19. Clones were sequenced by immunoSEQ multiplex PCR, and TCRdb holds only the in-frame ones, with some missing. There are 350,000 to 400,000 clones in the sample; roughly 90% occur only once, and about 2.9% lies in the top ten. Input material: peripheral blood. These TCRs come from a woman aged 25 to 45 with COVID-19, enrolled during active disease.

The chain carries TRBV2 and TRBJ1-4; D is perhaps TRBD1 (5 bases). Trimming took 7 bases from V and 5 from J, leaving 11 bases between them. There are 13 residues in the CDR3. Germline CDR1 and CDR2: SNHLY and FYNNEI. CDR3 coding DNA: TGTGCCAGCAAAGGGAACAGGAATGAAAAACTGTTTTTT. Protein sequence: CASKGNRNEKLFF. The full variable domain, rest sourced from reference TRBV2 and TRBJ1-4, is EPEVTQTPSHQVTQMGQEVILRCVPISNHLYFYWYRQILGQKVEFLVSFYNNEISEKSEIFDDQFSVERPDGSNFTLKIRSTKLEDSAMYFCASKGNRNEKLFFGSGTQLSVL.

This clone occurred once. CDR3 loop: CASSQEGGRPYGYTF. Written as DNA, the CDR3 is TGCGCCAGCAGCCAAGAAGGCGGGCGCCCCTATGGCTACACCTTC. The V and J genes are TRBV4-1 and TRBJ1-2, with D hard to call. Trimming removed 0 bases at V and 4 bases at J, with 12 bases between. Per the germline V gene, CDR1 is MGHRA and CDR2 is YSYEKL. The CDR3 sequence is 15 residues long.

This clone was recorded a few times. This rearrangement joins TRBV4-2 to TRBJ1-6; 9 bases agree with TRBD1. Germline CDR1 reads LGHNA; CDR2 reads YNFKEQ. The CDR3 is made up of 16 amino acids. V dropped 3 bases and J dropped 11; count of bases not matched to a gene: 11. DNA for the CDR3: TGTGCCAGCAGCCAGGCGGACAGGGGTACAGGAACACCCCTCCACTTT. Its translation: CASSQADRGTGTPLHF.

The V and J genes are TRBV15 and TRBJ1-4, with a tentative D call TRBD1 (5 bases). The CDR3 has 14 residues. The germline V gene has CDR1 LNHNV and CDR2 YYDKDF (reference sequence). Trimming cost V 3 bases and J 4 bases, with 9 bases left between them. CDR3 nucleotides: TGTGCCACCAGCAGGCGACAGTTTAATGAAAAACTGTTTTTT. It is translated as CATSRRQFNEKLFF.

V gene TRBV6-2 or TRBV6-3 combines with J gene TRBJ2-7; TRBD1 matches at 7 bases. The CDR3 sequence is 15 residues long. Germline-derived CDR1 and CDR2 are MNHEY and SVGEGT. Trimming cost V 5 bases and J 5 bases; bases outside gene matches: 12. CDR3 in DNA: TGTGCCAGCAGTAACCCGACAGGGTTCCGGGACGAGCAGTACTTC. Encoded protein: CASSNPTGFRDEQYF.

The V call is TRBV28, the J call TRBJ2-7; 9 bases align to TRBD1. Germline CDR1 MDHEN, CDR2 SYDVKM. The junction had 10 bases not matched to a gene; V was cut back by 5 bases and J by 2 bases. The CDR3 totals 16 residues. The CDR3 reads CASSESGTGKPYEQYF. The CDR3 DNA is TGTGCCAGCAGTGAATCCGGGACAGGGAAGCCCTACGAGCAGTACTTC. The full variable domain, with the rest looked up from reference TRBV28 and TRBJ2-7, is DVKVTQSSRYLVKRTGEKVFLECVQDMDHENMFWYRQDPGLGLRLIYFSYDVKMKEKGDIPEGYSVSREKKERFSLILESASTNQTSMYLCASSESGTGKPYEQYFGPGTRLTVT.

This CDR3 is CASSFGPPASGGLYEQYF. For the CDR3, the DNA is TGCGCCAGCAGCTTCGGCCCGCCCGCTAGCGGGGGTCTCTACGAGCAGTACTTC. This chain connects TRBV5-1 to TRBJ2-7; 10 nucleotides agree with TRBD2. CDR1 is SGHRS and CDR2 is YFSETQ in the germline V gene. The CDR3 extends over 18 amino acids. The V segment lost 2 bases and the J segment 3 bases; nucleotides outside the gene matches: 14.

The chain is built from TRBV19 and TRBJ1-5, with TRBD1 matching 9 bases. The CDR3 length is 14 residues. J gave up 4 bases and V 5 bases, and 3 bases lay outside the gene matches. CDR1 and CDR2 (germline): LNHDA, SQIVND (reference sequence). CDR3 in amino acids: CASSPDRGNQPQHF. The DNA of the CDR3 is TGTGCCAGTAGTCCAGACAGGGGGAATCAGCCCCAGCATTTT.

The chain joins TRBV5-5 to TRBJ1-2; TRBD1 matches at 9 bases. The CDR3 loop spans 16 amino acids. Unmatched junction bases numbered 13, after V lost 4 bases and J lost 6 bases. The germline gives CDR1 SGHKS, CDR2 YYEKEE (reference sequence). This CDR3 reads CASSAKTGTGPDGYTF. CDR3 coding DNA: TGTGCCAGCAGCGCCAAGACCGGGACAGGGCCGGATGGCTACACCTTC.

This chain joins TRBV4-1 and TRBJ1-2; D gene unclear. Germline CDR1 and CDR2: MGHRA and YSYEKL. CDR3 length equals 12 residues. Trimming cost V 3 bases and J 4 bases, with 6 bases left between them. Written as DNA, the CDR3 is TGCGCCAGCAGCCAGGGCCTCTATGGCTACACCTTC. This sequence encodes CASSQGLYGYTF.

The DNA for the CDR3 is TGTGCCAGCAGCCAAGCAGGGGGCACCGGGGAGCTGTTTTTT. Protein sequence: CASSQAGGTGELFF. The genes are TRBV3-1 (or the pseudogene TRBV3-2) and TRBJ2-2; TRBD1 matches 7 bases. The ends lost 1 base at V and 4 bases at J; junction bases unmatched: 0. This CDR3 has 14 amino acids. Germline CDR1 reads LGHDT; CDR2 reads YNNKEL (reference sequence).

The chain joins TRBV4-1 to TRBJ2-7, with TRBD1 matching over 8 bases. Germline-derived CDR1 and CDR2 are MGHRA and YSYEKL. Germline trimming cut 3 bases from V and 7 bases from J; bases unmatched to any gene: 14. The CDR3 totals 16 residues. CDR3 DNA sequence: TGCGCCAGCAGCCATTCACCCAGGGGGCAGACGGGGGAGCAGTACGTC. Protein: CASSHSPRGQTGEQYV.

This clone was detected only once. The sample has other DNA sequences that encode this CDR3 too. The gene calls are TRBV19 and TRBJ1-1; 7 nucleotides line up with TRBD1. Germline V CDR1 and CDR2: LNHDA, SQIVND (reference sequence). This CDR3 is 13 amino acids long. V trimming: 6 bases; J trimming: 3 bases; junction bases outside the gene matches: 4. The CDR3 sequence: CASSRGQYTEAFF. The CDR3 region has the DNA TGTGCCAGTAGCCGGGGACAGTACACTGAAGCTTTCTTT.

The chain joins TRBV5-6 to TRBJ1-6; possibly TRBD1 for D (5 bases). CDR3 size: 14 residues. Germline V gene sequence: CDR1 SGHDT, CDR2 YYEEEE. V gave up 4 bases and J gave up 6 bases, with 11 bases separating them. CDR3 DNA sequence: TGTGCCAGCAGCCCAAGGGGACTTAATTCACCCCTCCACTTT. Translation gives CASSPRGLNSPLHF. The variable domain in full, completed from reference TRBV5-6 and TRBJ1-6, reads DAGVTQSPTHLIKTRGQQVTLRCSPKSGHDTVSWYQQALGQGPQFIFQYYEEEERQRGNFPDRFSGHQFPNYSSELNVNALLLGDSALYLCASSPRGLNSPLHFGNGTRLTVT.

V gene TRBV19 combines with J gene TRBJ2-7; D perhaps matches TRBD1 (6 bases). Germline V gene data show CDR1 as LNHDA and CDR2 as SQIVND (reference sequence). The CDR3 consists of 15 residues. V lost 1 base, J lost 3 bases, and 13 bases lay in between. CDR3 region: CASSIASGAGYEQYF. Here the CDR3 DNA reads TGTGCCAGTAGTATAGCGTCAGGGGCAGGCTACGAGCAGTACTTC.

The chain joins TRBV5-1 to TRBJ1-3, with D tentatively TRBD1 (6 bases). Germline V gene sequence: CDR1 SGHRS, CDR2 YFSETQ. This CDR3 has 14 residues. The V end was cut by 4 bases, the J end by 4 bases, with 12 bases between. CDR3 sequence reads: CASSPRTEGNTIYF. The CDR3 DNA follows: TGCGCCAGCAGCCCAAGGACAGAAGGAAACACCATATATTTT.

The V gene is TRBV2, the J gene TRBJ2-7; 11 bases agree with TRBD2. The CDR3 covers 17 residues. Germline V gene data show CDR1 as SNHLY and CDR2 as FYNNEI. Germline trimming cut 2 bases from V and 2 bases from J; bases unmatched to any gene: 8. The CDR3 coding sequence is TGTGCCAGCAGTGAATCCCCCGGGACTAGCGGACCCTACGAGCAGTACGTC. It specifies CASSESPGTSGPYEQYV.

The CDR3 loop reads CASSLQGAGNQPQHF. The DNA of the CDR3 is TGTGCCAGCAGCTTACAGGGGGCAGGCAATCAGCCCCAGCATTTT. The gene calls are TRBV5-6 and TRBJ1-5, with 9 bases matching TRBD1. CDR1 is SGHDT, CDR2 YYEEEE, per germline. The CDR3 runs to 15 residues. Losses at the gene ends were 2 bases for V and 2 bases for J; bases not matched to a gene: 2.

This clone appeared a few times. The V gene is TRBV28, the J gene TRBJ1-5; D is perhaps TRBD1 (6 bases). Germline V lookup: CDR1 MDHEN, CDR2 SYDVKM. Trimming took 4 bases from V and 6 from J, leaving 19 bases between them. The CDR3 is made up of 16 amino acids. The CDR3 is CASSSADYRALQPQHF. CDR3 in DNA: TGTGCCAGCAGTTCCGCTGATTACAGGGCTCTTCAGCCCCAGCATTTT.

V and J are TRBV4-3 and TRBJ1-4; 9 bases fit TRBD1. The CDR3 has 17 amino acids. The ends lost 0 bases at V and 6 bases at J; junction bases unmatched: 8. The germline V gene has CDR1 LGHNA and CDR2 YSLEER. The DNA of the CDR3 is TGCGCCAGCAGCCAAGAGGAGACCGGGACAGGGCATGAAAAACTGTTTTTT. It codes for CASSQEETGTGHEKLFF.

The gene calls are TRBV7-2 and TRBJ2-3; 16 nucleotides align to TRBD2. There are 17 residues in the CDR3. J lost 4 bases, V lost 1 base, and 2 bases had no gene match. Germline V gene lookup returns CDR1 SGHTA and CDR2 FQGNSA. The CDR3 DNA is TGTGCCAGCAGCTTAGTGGGACTAGCGGGAGGGCCAGATACGCAGTATTTT. This sequence encodes CASSLVGLAGGPDTQYF.

The gene calls are TRBV24-1 and TRBJ1-1; a possible D gene is TRBD1 (5 bases). This CDR3 has 14 residues. The germline V gene has CDR1 KGHDR and CDR2 SFDVKD. V shed 7 bases and J shed 5 bases, with 16 bases lying between them. The CDR3 nucleotides read TGTGCCACCAGCGACTCAGGGTTGGGGACTGAAGCTTTCTTT. It is translated as CATSDSGLGTEAFF.

The chain couples TRBV7-2 to TRBJ2-6; maybe TRBD1 (6 bases). Trimming cost V 6 bases and J 1 base, with 13 bases left between them. Germline V gene data show CDR1 as SGHTA and CDR2 as FQGNSA. CDR3 length equals 16 residues. Here the CDR3 reads CASRDDRSSGANVLTF. The CDR3 nucleotides are TGTGCCAGCAGGGACGACAGGTCGTCTGGGGCCAACGTCCTGACTTTC.

The chain couples TRBV12-3 or TRBV12-4 to TRBJ1-5; D call uncertain. The CDR3 totals 13 residues. V was trimmed by 3 bases and J by 6 bases, leaving 9 bases between them. As DNA, the CDR3 is TGTGCCAGCAGTTTTGGAACGGGTCAGCCCCAGCATTTT. As protein: CASSFGTGQPQHF.

This clone occurred once. J is TRBJ2-7 and V is TRBV28, with D possibly TRBD1 on 6 matching bases. Germline assignment: CDR1 MDHEN and CDR2 SYDVKM. CDR3 length: 14 amino acids. V was pared by 6 bases and J by 3 bases, with 15 bases between. CDR3 bases: TGTGCCAGCAGCTCTGCAGGGGCCAACTACGAGCAGTACTTC. Protein: CASSSAGANYEQYF.

This clone was found once. The DNA of the CDR3 is TGTGCCAGCAGCTATACGGGGAACACTGAAGCTTTCTTT. This sequence encodes CASSYTGNTEAFF. This rearrangement joins TRBV12-3 or TRBV12-4 to TRBJ1-1; no reliable D call. CDR3 length equals 13 residues. V lost 6 bases and J 1 base, leaving 9 bases between the germline ends.

V usage is TRBV19 and J usage is TRBJ2-1, with a weak D call TRBD1 (6 bases). CDR1 LNHDA and CDR2 SQIVND come from the germline V gene (reference sequence). V lost 3 bases to trimming and J lost 5 bases, with 14 bases between them. The CDR3 spans 15 residues. CDR3 amino acids: CASSIQRTEDNEQFF. CDR3 nucleotides: TGTGCCAGTAGTATTCAAAGGACAGAAGACAATGAGCAGTTCTTC.